These T cell receptor beta chains were read from a single sample in a study of cytomegalovirus exposure and HLA in healthy donors. Profiling relied on immunoSEQ multiplex PCR, and the TCRdb table lists in-frame clones only, not all of them. The sample has more than 95,000 clones, roughly three quarters seen once. Sequenced sample: PBMCs. The origin of the receptors is a man aged 25 to 40 in good health and CMV-seronegative. Both conserved end residues are part of each CDR3. The D gene is left open where the match is weak. Only some rows state a clone size, as once, few, many or a class for expanded clones.

V: TRBV18; J: TRBJ2-1; D: .; size: .; length: 14; CDR3: CASSPLTRNNEQFF; DNA: TGTGCCAGCTCACCGCTGACTAGAAACAATGAGCAGTTCTTC
V: TRBV6-1; J: TRBJ1-1; D: .; size: .; length: 13; CDR3: CASSTGWNTEAFF; DNA: TGTGCCAGCAGTACAGGGTGGAACACTGAAGCTTTCTTT
V: TRBV2; J: TRBJ1-5; D: .; size: once; length: 12; CDR3: CASSANYQPQHF; DNA: TGTGCCAGCAGTGCGAACTATCAGCCCCAGCATTTT
V: TRBV7-9; J: TRBJ2-1; D: .; size: .; length: 14; CDR3: CASSLGVGDNEQFF; DNA: TGTGCCAGCAGCTTAGGAGTAGGGGACAATGAGCAGTTCTTC
V: TRBV4-3; J: TRBJ1-2; D: .; size: few; length: 14; CDR3: CASSQDNQGLGYTF; DNA: TGCGCCAGCAGCCAAGATAATCAGGGTCTTGGCTACACCTTC
V: TRBV19; J: TRBJ2-1; D: .; size: .; length: 16; CDR3: CASSPFEGELSNEQFF; DNA: TGTGCCAGTAGTCCTTTTGAGGGAGAGTTAAGCAATGAGCAGTTCTTC
V: TRBV20-1; J: TRBJ2-5; D: .; size: .; length: 11; CDR3: CSARGVQTQYF; DNA: TGCAGTGCTAGGGGAGTGCAGACCCAGTACTTC
V: TRBV4-2; J: TRBJ1-2; D: .; size: .; length: 13; CDR3: CASSQDYRDGYTF; DNA: TGTGCCAGCAGCCAAGATTACAGGGATGGCTACACCTTC
V: TRBV5-5; J: TRBJ2-4; D: .; size: .; length: 14; CDR3: CASSFGIAKNIQYF; DNA: TGTGCCAGCAGCTTCGGGATAGCCAAAAACATTCAGTACTTC
V: TRBV7-9; J: TRBJ2-6; D: .; size: .; length: 16; CDR3: CASSDTAVSGANVLTF; DNA: TGTGCCAGCAGCGATACAGCCGTCTCTGGGGCCAACGTCCTGACTTTC
V: TRBV5-1; J: TRBJ1-1; D: .; size: .; length: 13; CDR3: CASSQGINTEAFF; DNA: TGCGCCAGCAGCCAGGGGATCAACACTGAAGCTTTCTTT
V: TRBV2; J: TRBJ2-3; D: .; size: .; length: 14; CDR3: CASRKQPSTDTQYF; DNA: TGTGCCAGCCGCAAACAGCCAAGCACAGATACGCAGTATTTT
V: TRBV5-7; J: TRBJ1-5; D: TRBD1; size: .; length: 16; CDR3: CASSPGQGASNQPQHF; DNA: TGTGCCAGCAGCCCGGGACAGGGGGCCAGCAATCAGCCCCAGCATTTT
V: TRBV5-1; J: TRBJ2-3; D: .; size: .; length: 15; CDR3: CASSFAPGGADTQYF; DNA: TGCGCCAGCAGCTTTGCGCCAGGCGGGGCAGATACGCAGTATTTT
V: TRBV30; J: TRBJ1-1; D: .; size: .; length: 13; CDR3: CARKRGSDTEAFF; DNA: TGTGCCCGAAAAAGGGGATCAGACACTGAAGCTTTCTTT
V: TRBV27; J: TRBJ2-1; D: .; size: .; length: 15; CDR3: CASSLPRDSHNEQFF; DNA: TGTGCCAGCAGTTTACCTCGGGACTCCCACAATGAGCAGTTCTTC
V: TRBV5-6; J: TRBJ1-3; D: TRBD1; size: .; length: 16; CDR3: CASSLKDRLAGNTIYF; DNA: TGTGCCAGCAGCTTAAAGGACAGGCTGGCCGGAAACACCATATATTTT